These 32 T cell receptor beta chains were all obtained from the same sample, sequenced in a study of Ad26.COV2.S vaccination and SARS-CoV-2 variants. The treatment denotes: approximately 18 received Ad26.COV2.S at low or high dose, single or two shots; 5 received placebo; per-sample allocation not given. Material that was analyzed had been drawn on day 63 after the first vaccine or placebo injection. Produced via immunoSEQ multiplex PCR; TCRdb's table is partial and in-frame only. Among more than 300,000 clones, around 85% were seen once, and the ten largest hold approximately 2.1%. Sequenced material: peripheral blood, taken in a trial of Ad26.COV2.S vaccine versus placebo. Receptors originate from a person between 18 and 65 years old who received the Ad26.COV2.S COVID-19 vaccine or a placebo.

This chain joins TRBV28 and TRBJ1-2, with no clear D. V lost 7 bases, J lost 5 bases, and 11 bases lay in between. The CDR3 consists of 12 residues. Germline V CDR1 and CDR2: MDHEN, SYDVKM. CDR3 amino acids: CASMTREYGYTF. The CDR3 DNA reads TGTGCCAGCATGACCAGAGAGTATGGCTACACCTTC.

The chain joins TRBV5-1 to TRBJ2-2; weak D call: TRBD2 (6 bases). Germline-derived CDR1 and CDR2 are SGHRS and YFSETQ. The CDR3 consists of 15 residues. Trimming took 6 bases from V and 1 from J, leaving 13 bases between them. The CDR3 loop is CASKSLRGNTGELFF. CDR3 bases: TGCGCCAGCAAGTCTCTGCGGGGGAACACCGGGGAGCTGTTTTTT.

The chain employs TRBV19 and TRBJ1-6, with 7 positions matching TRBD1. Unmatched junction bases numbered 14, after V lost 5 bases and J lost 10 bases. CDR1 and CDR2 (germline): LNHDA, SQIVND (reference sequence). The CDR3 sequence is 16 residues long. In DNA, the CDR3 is TGTGCCAGTAGTGGGGTCCGGACAGGTATCGGATCACCCCTCCACTTT. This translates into CASSGVRTGIGSPLHF.

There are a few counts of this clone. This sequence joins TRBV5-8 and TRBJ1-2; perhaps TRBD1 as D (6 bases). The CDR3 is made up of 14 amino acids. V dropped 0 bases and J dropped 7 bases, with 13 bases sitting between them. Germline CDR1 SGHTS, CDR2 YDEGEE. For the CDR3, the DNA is TGTGCCAGCAGCTTGGCGGTGGGGGCTGCTGGCTACACCTTC. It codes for CASSLAVGAAGYTF.

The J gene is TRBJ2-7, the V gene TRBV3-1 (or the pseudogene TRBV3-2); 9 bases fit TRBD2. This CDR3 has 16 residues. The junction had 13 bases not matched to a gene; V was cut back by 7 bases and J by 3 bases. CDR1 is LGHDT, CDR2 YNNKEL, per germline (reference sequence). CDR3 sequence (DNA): TGTGCCAGCACCCCCGGGGCAGGACTAGCGTTCTACGAGCAGTACTTC. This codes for CASTPGAGLAFYEQYF.

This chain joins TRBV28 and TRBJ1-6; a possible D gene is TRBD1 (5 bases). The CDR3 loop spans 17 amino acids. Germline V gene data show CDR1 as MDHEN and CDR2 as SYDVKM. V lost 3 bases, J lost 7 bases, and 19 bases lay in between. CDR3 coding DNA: TGTGCCAGCAGTTTGGGGGTCTTGGGGGGTGGGAATTCACCCCTCCACTTT. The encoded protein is CASSLGVLGGGNSPLHF.

DNA for the CDR3: TGTGCCAGCAGCTACCGCTCCTACGAGCAGTACTTC. It encodes CASSYRSYEQYF. This rearrangement joins TRBV5-8 to TRBJ2-7; D call uncertain. Germline lookup yields CDR1 SGHTS and CDR2 YDEGEE. V was trimmed by 3 bases and J by 0 bases, leaving 4 bases between them. CDR3 length equals 12 residues.

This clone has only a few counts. Written as DNA, the CDR3 is TGTGCCAGCAGCGAACCAGACTATGGCTACACCTTC. Translated, it gives CASSEPDYGYTF. This chain uses TRBV7-9 with TRBJ1-2; D remains unclear. The V gene's germline CDR1 is SEHNR and CDR2 FQNEAQ (reference sequence). The CDR3 spans 12 residues. V was clipped by 5 bases and J by 3 bases, with 7 bases between them.

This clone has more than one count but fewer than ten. The CDR3 protein is CASSVRSTGYNEQFF. CDR3 bases: TGTGCCAGCAGCGTAAGGTCAACAGGGTACAATGAGCAGTTCTTC. This rearrangement joins TRBV9 to TRBJ2-1; D is possibly TRBD1 (6 bases). Trimming took 1 base from V and 4 from J, leaving 12 bases between them. The V gene's germline CDR1 is SGDLS and CDR2 YYNGEE. This CDR3 region has 15 residues. The full variable domain, in which reference TRBV9 and TRBJ2-1 provide the parts outside the CDR3, is DSGVTQTPKHLITATGQRVTLRCSPRSGDLSVYWYQQSLDQGLQFLIQYYNGEERAKGNILERFSAQQFPDLHSELNLSSLELGDSALYFCASSVRSTGYNEQFFGPGTRLTVL.

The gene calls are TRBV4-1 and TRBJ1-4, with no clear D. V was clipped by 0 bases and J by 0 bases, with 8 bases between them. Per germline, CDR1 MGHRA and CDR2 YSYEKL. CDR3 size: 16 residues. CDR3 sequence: CASSQEGPATNEKLFF. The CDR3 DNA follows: TGCGCCAGCAGCCAAGAGGGTCCTGCAACTAATGAAAAACTGTTTTTT.

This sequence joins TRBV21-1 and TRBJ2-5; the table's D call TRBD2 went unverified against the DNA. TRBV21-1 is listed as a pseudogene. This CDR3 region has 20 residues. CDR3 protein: CASSPHLAGGPDPTGETQYF. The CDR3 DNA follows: TGTGCCAGCAGTCCCCACTTGGCGGGGGGCCCTGACCCAACGGGGGAGACCCAGTACTTC.

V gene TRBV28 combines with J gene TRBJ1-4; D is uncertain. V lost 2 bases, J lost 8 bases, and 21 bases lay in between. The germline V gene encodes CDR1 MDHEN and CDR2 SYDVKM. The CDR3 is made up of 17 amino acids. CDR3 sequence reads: CASSLRTKGGWLEKLFF. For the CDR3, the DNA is TGTGCCAGCAGTTTAAGGACGAAGGGAGGGTGGCTAGAAAAACTGTTTTTT.

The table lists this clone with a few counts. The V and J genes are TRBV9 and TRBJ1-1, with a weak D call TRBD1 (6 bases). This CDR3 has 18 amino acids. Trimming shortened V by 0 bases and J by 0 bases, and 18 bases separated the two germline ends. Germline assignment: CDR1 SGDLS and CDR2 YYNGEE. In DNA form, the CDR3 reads TGTGCCAGCAGCGTAGAGGACAGCGACCTTCTTATGAACACTGAAGCTTTCTTT. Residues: CASSVEDSDLLMNTEAFF.

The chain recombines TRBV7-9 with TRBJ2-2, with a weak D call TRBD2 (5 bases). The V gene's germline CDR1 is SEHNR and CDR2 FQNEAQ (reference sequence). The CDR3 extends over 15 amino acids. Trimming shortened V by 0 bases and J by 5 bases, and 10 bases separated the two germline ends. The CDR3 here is CASSLAAGRTGELFF. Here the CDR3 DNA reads TGTGCCAGCAGCTTAGCGGCGGGCCGGACCGGGGAGCTGTTTTTT.

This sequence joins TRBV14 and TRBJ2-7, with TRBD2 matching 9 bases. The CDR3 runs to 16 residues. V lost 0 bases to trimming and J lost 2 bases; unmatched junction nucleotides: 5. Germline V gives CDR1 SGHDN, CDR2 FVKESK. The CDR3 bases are TGTGCCAGCAGCCAAGAAACCAGCGGGGGGACCTACGAGCAGTACTTC. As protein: CASSQETSGGTYEQYF.

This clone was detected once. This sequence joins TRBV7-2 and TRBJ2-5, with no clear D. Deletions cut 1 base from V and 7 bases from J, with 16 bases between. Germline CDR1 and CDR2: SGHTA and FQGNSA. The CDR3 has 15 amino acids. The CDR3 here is CASSLVRPPDGTQYF. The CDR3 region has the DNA TGTGCCAGCAGCTTAGTTAGGCCCCCGGACGGGACCCAGTACTTC.

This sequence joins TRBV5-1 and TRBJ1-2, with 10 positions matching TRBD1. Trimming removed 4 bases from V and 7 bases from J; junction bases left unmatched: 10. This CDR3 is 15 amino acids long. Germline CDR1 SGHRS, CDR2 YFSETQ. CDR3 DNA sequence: TGCGCCAGCAGCAGAAGCCGGGACAGGGGTGGTGGCTACACCTTC. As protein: CASSRSRDRGGGYTF.

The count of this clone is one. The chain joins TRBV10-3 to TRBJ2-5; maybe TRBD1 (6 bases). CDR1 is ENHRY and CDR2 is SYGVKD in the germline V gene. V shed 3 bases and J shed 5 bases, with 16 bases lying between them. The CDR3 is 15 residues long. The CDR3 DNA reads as TGTGCCATCAGTGACCCTGGTGGGGGCCTGGAGACCCAGTACTTC. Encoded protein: CAISDPGGGLETQYF.

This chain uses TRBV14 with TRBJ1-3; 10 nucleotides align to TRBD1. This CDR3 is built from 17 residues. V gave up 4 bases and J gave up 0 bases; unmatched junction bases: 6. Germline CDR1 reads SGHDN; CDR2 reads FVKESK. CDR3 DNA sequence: TGTGCCAGCAGCCGACAGGGGGCGATTACCTCTGGAAACACCATATATTTT. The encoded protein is CASSRQGAITSGNTIYF.

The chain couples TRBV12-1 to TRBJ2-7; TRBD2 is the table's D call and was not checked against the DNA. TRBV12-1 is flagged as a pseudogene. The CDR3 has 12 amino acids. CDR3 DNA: TGTGCCAGCAGTCATCCTATTCCCGAGCAGTACTTC. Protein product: CASSHPIPEQYF.

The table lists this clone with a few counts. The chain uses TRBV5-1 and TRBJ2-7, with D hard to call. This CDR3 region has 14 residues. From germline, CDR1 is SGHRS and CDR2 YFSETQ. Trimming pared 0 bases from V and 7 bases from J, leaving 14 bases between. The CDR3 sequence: CASSLEGSAGEQYF. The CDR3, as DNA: TGCGCCAGCAGCTTGGAGGGCAGCGCCGGGGAGCAGTACTTC.

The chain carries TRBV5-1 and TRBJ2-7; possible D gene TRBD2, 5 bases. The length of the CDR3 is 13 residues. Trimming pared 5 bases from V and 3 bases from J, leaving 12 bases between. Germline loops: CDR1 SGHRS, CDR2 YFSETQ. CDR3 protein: CASSPGSLYEQYF. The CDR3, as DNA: TGCGCCAGCAGTCCGGGATCGCTCTACGAGCAGTACTTC.

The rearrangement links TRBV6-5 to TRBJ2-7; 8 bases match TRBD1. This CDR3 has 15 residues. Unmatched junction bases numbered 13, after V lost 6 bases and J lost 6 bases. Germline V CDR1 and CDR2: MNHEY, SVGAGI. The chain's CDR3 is CASRLTGARTLEQYF. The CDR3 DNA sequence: TGTGCCAGCAGATTGACAGGGGCCAGGACCCTCGAGCAGTACTTC.

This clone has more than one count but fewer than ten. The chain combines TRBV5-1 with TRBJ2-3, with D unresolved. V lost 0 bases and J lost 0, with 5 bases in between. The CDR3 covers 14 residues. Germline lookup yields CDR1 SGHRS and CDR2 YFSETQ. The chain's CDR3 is CASSLGQSTDTQYF. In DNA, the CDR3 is TGCGCCAGCAGCTTGGGACAAAGCACAGATACGCAGTATTTT.

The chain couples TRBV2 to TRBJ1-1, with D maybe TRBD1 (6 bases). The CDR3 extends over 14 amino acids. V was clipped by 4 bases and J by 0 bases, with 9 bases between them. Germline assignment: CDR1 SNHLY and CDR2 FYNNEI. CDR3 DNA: TGTGCCAGCAGTGTTCGGACAGTGAACACTGAAGCTTTCTTT. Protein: CASSVRTVNTEAFF.

CDR3 nucleotides: TGCAGTGCTAGCGTTAATGAAAAACTGTTTTTT. Translating it yields CSASVNEKLFF. The chain uses TRBV20-1 and TRBJ1-4; D not certain. The V gene's germline CDR1 is DFQATT and CDR2 SNEGSKA (reference sequence). The CDR3 sequence is 11 residues long. The V gene lost 3 bases and the J gene lost 4 bases, with 3 bases spanning the gap.

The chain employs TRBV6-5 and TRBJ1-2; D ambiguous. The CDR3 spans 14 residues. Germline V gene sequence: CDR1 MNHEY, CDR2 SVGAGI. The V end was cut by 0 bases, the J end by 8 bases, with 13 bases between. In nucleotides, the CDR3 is TGTGCCAGCAGTTACTCGGCGGGAAAGGAGGGCTACACCTTC. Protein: CASSYSAGKEGYTF.

CDR3 DNA: TGTGCCAGCAGTGCCGGGGACACTGAAGCTTTCTTT. Translation gives CASSAGDTEAFF. The chain employs TRBV2 and TRBJ1-1; D remains ambiguous. There are 12 residues in the CDR3. With 4 bases removed from V and 3 bases from J, the gap between germline ends came to 6 bases. Looked up from germline, CDR1 is SNHLY and CDR2 is FYNNEI.

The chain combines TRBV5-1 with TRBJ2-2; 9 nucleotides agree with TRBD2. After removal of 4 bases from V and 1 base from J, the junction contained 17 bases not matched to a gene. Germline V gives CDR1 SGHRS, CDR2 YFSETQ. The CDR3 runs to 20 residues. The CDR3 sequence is CASSDNIAGATLKNTGELFF. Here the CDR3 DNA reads TGCGCCAGCAGCGACAATATAGCGGGGGCCACATTGAAGAACACCGGGGAGCTGTTTTTT.

For the CDR3, the DNA is TGCGCCAGCTCCCAACTCCGGACTAGCGGGGACGCCTACGAGCAGTACTTC. Translating it yields CASSQLRTSGDAYEQYF. The rearrangement uses TRBV10-2 and TRBJ2-7; 12 bases map to TRBD2. This CDR3 region has 17 residues. Germline loops: CDR1 WSHSY, CDR2 SAAADI. J gave up 2 bases and V 8 bases, and 13 bases lay outside the gene matches.

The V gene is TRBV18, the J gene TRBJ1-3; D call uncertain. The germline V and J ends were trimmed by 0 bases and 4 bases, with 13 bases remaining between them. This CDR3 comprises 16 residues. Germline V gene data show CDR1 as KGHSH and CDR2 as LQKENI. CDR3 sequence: CASSPPSRNYGNTIYF. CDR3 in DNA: TGTGCCAGCTCACCACCGTCCAGGAATTACGGAAACACCATATATTTT.

The CDR3 region is CASSQDPGWMREQYF. The CDR3 coding sequence is TGCGCCAGCAGCCAAGATCCCGGTTGGATGAGGGAGCAGTACTTC. The gene calls are TRBV4-1 and TRBJ2-7; unclear D gene. V was cut by 0 bases and J by 7 bases, with 16 bases left in between. This CDR3 is built from 15 residues. The germline V gene encodes CDR1 MGHRA and CDR2 YSYEKL.